Shown below are 5 T cell receptor beta chains from a single sample sequenced in a study of cytomegalovirus exposure and HLA in healthy donors. The PCR ran on 60 Vbeta and 13 Jbeta primers. Clones were read by immunoSEQ multiplex PCR, and TCRdb kept only the in-frame ones, dropping some. The sample includes under 70,000 clones, 75% to 80% of them seen just once. Sequencing used PBMCs. The receptor set was obtained from a female donor in good health and CMV-seronegative.

The gene calls are TRBV27 and TRBJ1-2; a possible D gene is TRBD1 (5 bases). From germline, CDR1 is MNHEY and CDR2 SMNVEV (reference sequence). Trimming removed 2 bases from V and 2 bases from J, with 6 bases in between. CDR3 length: 13 amino acids. DNA for the CDR3: TGTGCCAGCAGTTTACACAGGAACTATGGCTACACCTTC. Its translation is CASSLHRNYGYTF.

The chain uses TRBV19 and TRBJ1-1; D may be TRBD1 (6 bases). Trimming took off 4 bases at V and 10 bases at J, with 19 bases between the two ends. This CDR3 has 14 amino acids. Germline V gene data show CDR1 as LNHDA and CDR2 as SQIVND (reference sequence). The CDR3 reads CASSRQGTSLSAFF. DNA of the CDR3: TGTGCCAGTAGTAGACAAGGGACAAGCCTATCAGCTTTCTTT.

This chain connects TRBV12-5 to TRBJ1-3; 8 bases line up with TRBD1. Germline V lookup: CDR1 LGHNT, CDR2 FRNRAP. Germline trimming cut 1 base from V and 7 bases from J; bases unmatched to any gene: 6. The CDR3 consists of 15 residues. The CDR3 bases are TGTGCTAGTGGTTTGGACGGACAGGGATGGAACACCATATATTTT. Translated: CASGLDGQGWNTIYF.

The rearrangement links TRBV7-6 to TRBJ2-5; tentative D call: TRBD1 (5 bases). In germline, CDR1 is SGHVS, CDR2 FNYEAQ. Trimming removed 1 base from V and 1 base from J, with 10 bases in between. This CDR3 is 15 amino acids long. CDR3 amino acids: CASSLVGAPQETQYF. In DNA form, the CDR3 reads TGTGCCAGCAGCTTAGTTGGGGCGCCCCAAGAGACCCAGTACTTC.

This clone was counted only a few times. The chain links TRBV6-1 to TRBJ1-5; 7 bases match TRBD1. V lost 6 bases, J lost 3 bases, and 8 bases stayed unmatched. The V gene's germline CDR1 is MNHNS and CDR2 SASEGT. This CDR3 spans 15 amino acids. The CDR3 sequence is CASRSGQTNNQPQHF. The CDR3 nucleotides read TGTGCCAGCAGATCGGGACAGACCAACAATCAGCCCCAGCATTTT.